The next 16 T cell receptor beta chains were all read from a single sample in a study of T cell changes during pregnancy in multiple sclerosis. Here immunoSEQ multiplex PCR was the method, and the copy in TCRdb shows in-frame clones only, minus some. The data contain fewer than 45,000 clones, approximately 90% of them seen just once; the ten biggest clones take up roughly 0.5%. Sequencing used CD4+ T cells from peripheral blood mononuclear cells, obtained in the first trimester of pregnancy. Receptors were obtained from a female donor with multiple sclerosis, enrolled in a pregnancy study.

V gene TRBV9 combines with J gene TRBJ2-1, with 14 bases fitting TRBD2. Germline values: CDR1 SGDLS, CDR2 YYNGEE. This CDR3 is built from 17 residues. V lost 3 bases, J lost 9 bases, and 11 bases stayed unmatched. The CDR3 bases are TGTGCCAGCAGCGCTTGGACTAGCGGGGGGAATGAGGGTGAGCAGTTCTTC. As protein: CASSAWTSGGNEGEQFF.

This rearrangement joins TRBV6-1 to TRBJ2-2; D gene ambiguous. This CDR3 region has 16 residues. V was clipped by 0 bases and J by 4 bases, with 12 bases between them. Germline-derived CDR1 and CDR2 are MNHNS and SASEGT. CDR3 sequence (DNA): TGTGCCAGCAGTGAAGCGCACTACTCTCTCACCGGGGAGCTGTTTTTT. Its translation: CASSEAHYSLTGELFF.

The chain employs TRBV6-5 and TRBJ1-3; the D is unclear. V lost 0 bases, J lost 4 bases, and 7 bases lay in between. Germline V lookup: CDR1 MNHEY, CDR2 SVGAGI. There are 14 residues in the CDR3. CDR3 in DNA: TGTGCCAGCAGTTACTCGAAACAGGGAAACACCATATATTTT. It codes for CASSYSKQGNTIYF.

The chain joins TRBV18 to TRBJ2-7, with a weak D call TRBD1 (5 bases). Between the trimmed V and J ends, which lost 5 bases and 12 bases, there was a span of 14 bases. The V gene's germline CDR1 is KGHSH and CDR2 LQKENI. This CDR3 region has 11 residues. The CDR3 sequence is CASSSDLGAYF. As DNA, the CDR3 is TGTGCCAGCTCATCGGACCTAGGGGCGTACTTC. Variable domain in full (rest from reference TRBV18 and TRBJ2-7): NAGVMQNPRHLVRRRGQEARLRCSPMKGHSHVYWYRQLPEEGLKFMVYLQKENIIDESGMPKERFSAEFPKEGPSILRIQQVVRGDSAAYFCASSSDLGAYFGPGTRLTVT.

The CDR3, as DNA: TGTGCCAGAAGCTTTGGTGGTTACGGGAGCCGCGTCCTGACTTTC. The encoded protein is CARSFGGYGSRVLTF. The chain recombines TRBV5-3 with TRBJ2-6, with a tentative D call TRBD2 (6 bases). TRBV5-3 is an open reading frame, and its role is uncertain. This CDR3 is 15 amino acids long. V was cut by 2 bases and J by 12 bases, with 18 bases left in between.

This clone appeared a single time. The J gene is TRBJ1-2, the V gene TRBV7-9; the D gene is possibly TRBD1 (5 bases). V was cut by 0 bases and J by 6 bases, with 17 bases left in between. CDR3 size: 16 residues. The germline CDR1 and CDR2 sequences are SEHNR and FQNEAQ (reference sequence). CDR3 sequence: CASSLALVRGYDGYTF. CDR3 nucleotide sequence: TGTGCCAGCAGCTTAGCGCTTGTCCGGGGGTACGATGGCTACACCTTC.

CDR3 protein: CAISESSFRETQYF. CDR3 in DNA: TGTGCCATCAGTGAGTCTTCGTTTCGGGAGACCCAGTACTTC. This sequence joins TRBV10-3 and TRBJ2-5; no firm D call. In germline, CDR1 is ENHRY, CDR2 SYGVKD. The CDR3 runs 14 residues. Trimming cost V 0 bases and J 5 bases, with 10 bases left between them.

The CDR3 sequence: CAISADSTNYGYTF. For the CDR3, the DNA is TGTGCCATCAGTGCGGACAGTACTAACTATGGCTACACCTTC. The chain combines TRBV10-3 with TRBJ1-2, with D possibly TRBD1 on 6 matching bases. The CDR3 runs 14 residues. V was pared by 4 bases and J by 0 bases, with 9 bases between. The germline V gene has CDR1 ENHRY and CDR2 SYGVKD.

V is TRBV5-6 and J is TRBJ1-2; D is undetermined. The V end was cut by 0 bases, the J end by 8 bases, with 5 bases between. Germline loops: CDR1 SGHDT, CDR2 YYEEEE. This CDR3 has 11 amino acids. The CDR3 DNA reads as TGTGCCAGCAGCTTGGAATCAGGCTACACCTTC. Translated: CASSLESGYTF.

This clone was found once. The DNA of the CDR3 is TGTGCCAGCAGCCCCCGATTAGCGGGAGCGGAGCAGTTCTTC. Residues: CASSPRLAGAEQFF. V gene TRBV11-3 combines with J gene TRBJ2-1; 9 positions agree with TRBD2. This CDR3 contains 14 residues. V lost 5 bases and J lost 10; bases outside the gene matches: 9. Germline CDR1 is SGHNT and CDR2 is YENEEA. The whole variable domain, remainder taken from reference TRBV11-3 and TRBJ2-1, is EAGVVQSPRYKIIEKKQPVAFWCNPISGHNTLYWYLQNLGQGPELLIRYENEEAVDDSQLPKDRFSAERLKGVDSTLKIQPAELGDSAVYLCASSPRLAGAEQFFGPGTRLTVL.

The gene calls are TRBV28 and TRBJ1-2; D gene uncertain. Trimming took 3 bases from V and 4 from J, leaving 12 bases between them. Germline CDR1 reads MDHEN; CDR2 reads SYDVKM. The CDR3 runs 14 residues. CDR3 in amino acids: CASSFPRRGYGYTF. The CDR3 DNA follows: TGTGCCAGCAGTTTTCCCAGGCGGGGCTATGGCTACACCTTC.

The rearrangement joins TRBV6-6 to TRBJ1-2; 7 nucleotides line up with TRBD1. The V gene end was trimmed by 2 bases and the J gene end by 7 bases; junction bases not matched to a gene: 10. CDR3 length: 15 residues. Germline assignment: CDR1 MNHNY and CDR2 SVGAGI (reference sequence). The CDR3 DNA follows: TGTGCCAGCAGTTACGTAACGGGACAGCTCGTTGGCTACACCTTC. It codes for CASSYVTGQLVGYTF.

J is TRBJ2-5 and V is TRBV27; D gene ambiguous. CDR1 and CDR2 (germline): MNHEY, SMNVEV (reference sequence). The CDR3 is 14 amino acids. V was pared by 3 bases and J by 5 bases, with 13 bases between. Written as DNA, the CDR3 is TGTGCCAGCAGTTTGTCCCCCTCCGGGGAGACCCAGTACTTC. Protein product: CASSLSPSGETQYF.

The V and J genes are TRBV6-6 and TRBJ2-3, with 8 nucleotides matching TRBD2. The CDR3 consists of 15 residues. CDR1 is MNHNY, CDR2 SVGAGI, per germline (reference sequence). J gave up 5 bases and V 5 bases, and 9 bases lay outside the gene matches. The CDR3 here is CASSGGRGVGDTQYF. CDR3 DNA: TGTGCCAGCAGTGGGGGGCGGGGGGTAGGAGATACGCAGTATTTT.

The chain carries TRBV5-1 and TRBJ2-7; possibly TRBD1 for D (6 bases). Germline loops: CDR1 SGHRS, CDR2 YFSETQ. V was shortened by 5 bases and J by 0 bases, with 15 bases between the two germline ends. CDR3 length: 15 residues. In nucleotides, the CDR3 is TGCGCCAGCAGACAAGGGACAACGAGCTCCTACGAGCAGTACTTC. Protein sequence: CASRQGTTSSYEQYF.

The V call is TRBV9, the J call TRBJ2-7; 8 positions match TRBD2. This CDR3 has 16 residues. J was trimmed by 5 bases and V by 0 bases; bases with no gene match: 10. Germline V gives CDR1 SGDLS, CDR2 YYNGEE. The CDR3 DNA follows: TGTGCCAGCAGCGTAGGTCCCGGGACTAGGTCCAACGAGCAGTACTTC. Its protein is CASSVGPGTRSNEQYF.